This T cell receptor beta chain was obtained from a study of blood T cell repertoires in COVID-19. Overall study: Collection of acute and convalescent COVID-19 samples took place in the United States, Italy and Spain. The analysed material was cDNA or gDNA that came from T cells, B-cell-depleted T cells, or PBMCs.

Per the original methods: How many nucleated cells were present was estimated from reference gene primer amplification. TCRdb's table, derived via immunoSEQ multiplex PCR, lists solely in-frame clones and lacks some. D and trimming were read from the DNA, whereas the V and J calls and clone size are those reported in that table. The sample lists some 260,000 clones; approximately 86% were seen once. The germline V gene has CDR1 SNHLY and CDR2 FYNNEI. V dropped 8 bases and J dropped 6; count of bases not matched to a gene: 6. CDR3 size: 13 residues. The V gene is TRBV2, the J gene TRBJ1-4; 7 bases are shared with TRBD1. Sequencing used peripheral blood. This receptor was identified in a woman aged 18-29 years with acute or convalescent COVID-19. The CDR3 bases are TGTGCCAGCCGGGACAGTTGGTATGAAAAACTGTTTTTT. This translates into CASRDSWYEKLFF.